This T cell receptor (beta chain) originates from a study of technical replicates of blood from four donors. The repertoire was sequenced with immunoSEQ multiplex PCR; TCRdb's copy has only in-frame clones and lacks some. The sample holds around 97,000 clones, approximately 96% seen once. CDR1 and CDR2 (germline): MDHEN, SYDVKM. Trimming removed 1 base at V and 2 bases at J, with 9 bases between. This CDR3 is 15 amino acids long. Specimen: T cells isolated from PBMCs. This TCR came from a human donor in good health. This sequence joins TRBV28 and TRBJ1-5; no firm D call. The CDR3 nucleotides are TGTGCCAGCAGTTTATTCGGTTATGGCAATCAGCCCCAGCATTTT. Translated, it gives CASSLFGYGNQPQHF.